Only a few counts were recorded for the clone carrying this T cell receptor (beta chain). Germline CDR1 reads MNHEY; CDR2 reads SVGAGI. Trimming cost V 0 bases and J 2 bases, with 15 bases left between them. This CDR3 contains 17 residues. The sample comes from a study of human T cells and chemical hapten exposure. On the study more broadly: Donors were sensitized with 2% DPC on the upper inner arm.

Stated time point: pre-sensitization, week 0. Treatment specified: therapeutic diphenylcyclopropenone sensitization with weekly scalp DPC. Alopecia patients, 18 to 70 years old and DPC-suitable, served as donors. The library tagged individual cDNA molecules with unique molecular identifiers. One entry per CDR3 protein results from TCRdb running MiXCR on the RACE reads. The data hold fewer than 300,000 distinct CDR3 sequences, with about 9% observed a single time. Material: whole blood, obtained in connection with sensitization to the hapten diphenylcyclopropenone (DPC). V gene TRBV6-5 combines with J gene TRBJ2-3; no reliable D call. The clonotype was recovered from a woman between 40 and 55 years old with alopecia areata. Some clones in this sample may be carry-over from other donors' samples. CDR3 residues: CASSYSFGQINTDTQYF. The CDR3 coding sequence is TGTGCCAGCAGTTACTCGTTCGGGCAGATCAACACAGATACGCAGTATTTT.